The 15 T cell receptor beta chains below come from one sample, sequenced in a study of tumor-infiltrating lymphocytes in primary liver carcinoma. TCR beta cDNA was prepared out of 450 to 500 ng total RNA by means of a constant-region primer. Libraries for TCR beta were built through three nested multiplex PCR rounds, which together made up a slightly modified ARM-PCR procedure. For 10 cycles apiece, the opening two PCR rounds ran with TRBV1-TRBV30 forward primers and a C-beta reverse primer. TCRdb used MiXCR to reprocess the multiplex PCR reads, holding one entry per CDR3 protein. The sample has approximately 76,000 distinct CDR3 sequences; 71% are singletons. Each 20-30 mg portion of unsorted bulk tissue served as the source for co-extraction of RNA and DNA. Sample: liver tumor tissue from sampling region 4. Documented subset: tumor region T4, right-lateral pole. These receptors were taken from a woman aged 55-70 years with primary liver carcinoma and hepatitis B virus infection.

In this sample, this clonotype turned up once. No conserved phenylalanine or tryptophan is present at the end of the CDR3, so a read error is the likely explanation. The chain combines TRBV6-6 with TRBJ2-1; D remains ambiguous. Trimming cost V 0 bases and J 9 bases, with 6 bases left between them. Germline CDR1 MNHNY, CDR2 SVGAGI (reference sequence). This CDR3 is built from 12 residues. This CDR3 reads CASSYSGVEQFL. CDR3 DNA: TGTGCCAGCAGTTACTCGGGTGTTGAGCAGTTCCTA.

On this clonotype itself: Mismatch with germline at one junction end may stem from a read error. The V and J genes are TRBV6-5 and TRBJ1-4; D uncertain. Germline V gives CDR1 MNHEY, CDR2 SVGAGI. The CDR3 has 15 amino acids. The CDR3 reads CASSYAGIGPEKLFF. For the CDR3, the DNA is TGCGCCAGCAGTTATGCCGGGATAGGGCCTGAAAAACTGTTTTTT.

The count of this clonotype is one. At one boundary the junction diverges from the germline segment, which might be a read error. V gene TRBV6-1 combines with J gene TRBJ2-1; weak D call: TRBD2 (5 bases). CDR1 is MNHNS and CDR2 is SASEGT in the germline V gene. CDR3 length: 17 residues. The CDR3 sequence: CGSSEAPGGFSYNEQFF. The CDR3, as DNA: TGTGGCAGCAGCGAAGCACCGGGCGGGTTCTCCTACAATGAGCAGTTCTTC.

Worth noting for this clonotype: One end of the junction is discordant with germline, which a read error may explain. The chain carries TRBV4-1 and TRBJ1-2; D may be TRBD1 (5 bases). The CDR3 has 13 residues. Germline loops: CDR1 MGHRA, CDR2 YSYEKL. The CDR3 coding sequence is TGCACCAGCAGCCGAGACATAAGGGGTGGCTACACCTTC. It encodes CTSSRDIRGGYTF.

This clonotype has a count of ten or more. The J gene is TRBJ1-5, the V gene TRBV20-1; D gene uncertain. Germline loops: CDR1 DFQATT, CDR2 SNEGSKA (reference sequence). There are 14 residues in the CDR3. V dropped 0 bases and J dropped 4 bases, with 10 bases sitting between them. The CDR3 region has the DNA TGCAGTGCTAGAGATCTGAGGGAGAATCAGCCCCAGCATTTT. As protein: CSARDLRENQPQHF.

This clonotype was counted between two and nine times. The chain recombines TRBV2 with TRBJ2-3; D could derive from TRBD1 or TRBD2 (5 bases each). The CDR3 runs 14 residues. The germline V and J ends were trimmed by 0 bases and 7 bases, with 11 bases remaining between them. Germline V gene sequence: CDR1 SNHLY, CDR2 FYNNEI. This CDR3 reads CASSEAFEGYTQYF. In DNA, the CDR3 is TGTGCCAGCAGTGAAGCGTTTGAGGGGTATACGCAGTATTTT. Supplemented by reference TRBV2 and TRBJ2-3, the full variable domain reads EPEVTQTPSHQVTQMGQEVILRCVPISNHLYFYWYRQILGQKVEFLVSFYNNEISEKSEIFDDQFSVERPDGSNFTLKIRSTKLEDSAMYFCASSEAFEGYTQYFGPGTRLTVL.

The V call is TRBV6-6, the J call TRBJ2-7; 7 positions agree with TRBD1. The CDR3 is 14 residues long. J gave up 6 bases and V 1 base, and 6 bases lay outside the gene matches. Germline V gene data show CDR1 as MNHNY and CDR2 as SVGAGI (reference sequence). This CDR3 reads CASSYLTGQGEQYF. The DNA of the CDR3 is TGTGCCAGCAGTTACTTGACAGGGCAGGGCGAGCAGTACTTC.

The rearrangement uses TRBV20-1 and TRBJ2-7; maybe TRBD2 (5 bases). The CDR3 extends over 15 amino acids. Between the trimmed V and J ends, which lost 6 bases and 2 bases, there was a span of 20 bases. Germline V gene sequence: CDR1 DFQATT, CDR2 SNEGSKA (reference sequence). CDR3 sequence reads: CSAPPRAALPYEQYF. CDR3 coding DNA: TGCAGTGCCCCACCGCGGGCCGCGCTTCCCTACGAGCAGTACTTC.

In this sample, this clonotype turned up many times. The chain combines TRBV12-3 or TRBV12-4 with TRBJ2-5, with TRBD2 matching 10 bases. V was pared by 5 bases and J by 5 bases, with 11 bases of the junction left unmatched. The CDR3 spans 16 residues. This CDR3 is CASSDPRTSGPETQYF. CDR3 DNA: TGTGCCAGCAGTGATCCGCGGACTAGCGGTCCGGAGACCCAGTACTTC.

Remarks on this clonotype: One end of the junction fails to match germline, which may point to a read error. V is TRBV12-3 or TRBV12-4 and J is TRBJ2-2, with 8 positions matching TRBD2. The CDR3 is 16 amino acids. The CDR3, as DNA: TGTGCCAGCAGGAGTCCGACTAGCGAGAACACCGGGGGGCTGTTTTTT. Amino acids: CASRSPTSENTGGLFF.

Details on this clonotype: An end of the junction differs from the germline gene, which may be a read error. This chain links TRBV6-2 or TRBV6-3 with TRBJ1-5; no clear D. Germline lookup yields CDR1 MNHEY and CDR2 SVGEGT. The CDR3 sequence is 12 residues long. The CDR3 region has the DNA TGTGCCAGCAGTTGCACGCATCAGTCCCAGCATTTT. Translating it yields CASSCTHQSQHF.

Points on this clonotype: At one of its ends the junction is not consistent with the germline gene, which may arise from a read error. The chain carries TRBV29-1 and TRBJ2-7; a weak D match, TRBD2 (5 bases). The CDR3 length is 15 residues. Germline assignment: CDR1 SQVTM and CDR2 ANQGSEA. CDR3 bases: TGCAGCGTTGAGGACGGCAGGAGGCCGCCCTACGAGCGGTACTTC. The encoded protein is CSVEDGRRPPYERYF.

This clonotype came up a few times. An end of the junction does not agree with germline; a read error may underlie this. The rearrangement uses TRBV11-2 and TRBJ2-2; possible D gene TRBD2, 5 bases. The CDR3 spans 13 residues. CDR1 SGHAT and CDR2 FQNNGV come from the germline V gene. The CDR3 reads CTSSLDRTGELLF. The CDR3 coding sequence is TGTACCAGTAGCTTAGATAGGACTGGGGAGCTGTTATTT.

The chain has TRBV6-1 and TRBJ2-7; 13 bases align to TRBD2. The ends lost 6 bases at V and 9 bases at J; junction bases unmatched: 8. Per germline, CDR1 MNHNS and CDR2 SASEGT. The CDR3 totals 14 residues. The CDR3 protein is CASRRLAGGYWQYF. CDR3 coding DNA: TGTGCCAGCAGACGACTAGCGGGAGGCTACTGGCAGTACTTC.

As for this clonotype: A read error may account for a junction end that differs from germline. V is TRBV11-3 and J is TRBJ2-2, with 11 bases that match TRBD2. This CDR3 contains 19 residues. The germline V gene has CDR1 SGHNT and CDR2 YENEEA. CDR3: CASNLDLSGRALAPGNCFF. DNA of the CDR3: TGTGCCAGCAACTTAGATCTTAGCGGGAGGGCCTTGGCACCGGGGAACTGTTTTTTT.